One and the same sample provided the 26 T cell receptor beta chains below, sequenced in a study of T-cell memory formation after mild COVID-19. MiXCR, applied by TCRdb to the 5' RACE reads, yields one record per CDR3 protein. The table records tens of thousands of distinct CDR3 sequences, 8% to 10% of them present only once. Material for sequencing was PBMCs or a T cell subset sorted from them (not recorded which). The receptor set was obtained from an adult woman who had mild COVID-19 (a few samples of this study predate the infection). Cell type and time point are not known.

This clonotype was seen ten or more times. This chain joins TRBV20-1 and TRBJ2-3, with TRBD1 matching over 7 bases. Per germline, CDR1 DFQATT and CDR2 SNEGSKA (reference sequence). The ends lost 6 bases at V and 0 bases at J; junction bases unmatched: 3. The CDR3 consists of 13 residues. CDR3 protein: CSAGTASTDTQYF. The CDR3 region has the DNA TGCAGTGCCGGGACAGCTAGCACAGATACGCAGTATTTT.

The rearrangement links TRBV9 to TRBJ2-3; 10 bases match TRBD2. CDR1 and CDR2 from the germline V gene are SGDLS and YYNGEE. This CDR3 has 16 amino acids. Trimming removed 4 bases from V and 4 bases from J; junction bases left unmatched: 9. CDR3 coding DNA: TGTGCCAGCAGCCCCACAGCGGGAGGGCTTGCAGATACGCAGTATTTT. Its translation is CASSPTAGGLADTQYF.

At least ten counts were recorded for this clonotype. The rearrangement uses TRBV27 and TRBJ1-4; D remains ambiguous. The CDR3 covers 14 residues. The germline V gene has CDR1 MNHEY and CDR2 SMNVEV (reference sequence). V lost 3 bases, J lost 2 bases, and 7 bases lay in between. This CDR3 reads CASSFSGTNEKLFF. Here the CDR3 DNA reads TGTGCCAGCAGTTTCTCCGGGACTAATGAAAAACTGTTTTTT. The whole variable domain, filled in from reference TRBV27 and TRBJ1-4, reads EAQVTQNPRYLITVTGKKLTVTCSQNMNHEYMSWYRQDPGLGLRQIYYSMNVEVTDKGDVPEGYKVSRKEKRNFPLILESPSPNQTSLYFCASSFSGTNEKLFFGSGTQLSVL.

The chain uses TRBV18 and TRBJ2-7, with 7 bases matching TRBD2. Germline values: CDR1 KGHSH, CDR2 LQKENI. Trimming cost V 2 bases and J 2 bases; bases outside gene matches: 6. This CDR3 region has 15 residues. The CDR3 is CASSPAGGTAYEQYF. DNA of the CDR3: TGTGCCAGCTCACCAGCCGGGGGGACCGCCTACGAGCAGTACTTC. The complete variable domain, with remaining parts taken from reference TRBV18 and TRBJ2-7, reads NAGVMQNPRHLVRRRGQEARLRCSPMKGHSHVYWYRQLPEEGLKFMVYLQKENIIDESGMPKERFSAEFPKEGPSILRIQQVVRGDSAAYFCASSPAGGTAYEQYFGPGTRLTVT.

V usage is TRBV29-1 and J usage is TRBJ2-3; 14 bases line up with TRBD2. The CDR3 runs 15 residues. The germline V gene encodes CDR1 SQVTM and CDR2 ANQGSEA. The V and J ends lost 1 base and 3 bases, in that order; junction bases with no gene match: 0. The CDR3 DNA sequence: TGCAGCGTTGAAGGACTAGCGGGAGGGACAGATACGCAGTATTTT. It is translated as CSVEGLAGGTDTQYF.

The chain carries TRBV20-1 and TRBJ1-2, with TRBD1 matching 7 bases. CDR1 DFQATT and CDR2 SNEGSKA come from the germline V gene (reference sequence). CDR3 length equals 15 residues. V gave up 0 bases and J gave up 3 bases; unmatched junction bases: 7. CDR3 loop: CSARDTHRGDYGYTF. The CDR3 nucleotides are TGCAGTGCTAGAGATACCCACAGGGGTGACTATGGCTACACCTTC.

There are many counts of this clonotype. The V and J genes are TRBV7-6 and TRBJ2-7; D may be TRBD2 (6 bases). CDR1 is SGHVS, CDR2 FNYEAQ, per germline. Trimming pared 2 bases from V and 2 bases from J, leaving 10 bases between. The CDR3 sequence is 14 residues long. The CDR3 loop reads CASSLSGSAYEQYF. The DNA of the CDR3 is TGTGCCAGCAGCTTATCCGGGAGTGCCTACGAGCAGTACTTC.

This clonotype was seen a handful of times. This chain links TRBV5-1 with TRBJ1-4; D is undetermined. V was shortened by 4 bases and J by 4 bases, with 14 bases between the two germline ends. The CDR3 length is 15 residues. Germline V lookup: CDR1 SGHRS, CDR2 YFSETQ. Here the CDR3 reads CASSPDPQSNEKLFF. The CDR3 bases are TGCGCCAGCAGCCCCGACCCCCAGAGTAATGAAAAACTGTTTTTT.

The chain links TRBV7-6 to TRBJ1-1; D is uncertain. V was shortened by 4 bases and J by 0 bases, with 12 bases between the two germline ends. The CDR3 covers 15 residues. Germline V gene data show CDR1 as SGHVS and CDR2 as FNYEAQ. The CDR3, as DNA: TGTGCCAGCAGCTCCCAGCCGGGTATGAACACTGAAGCTTTCTTT. This gives the protein CASSSQPGMNTEAFF.

This clonotype occurred a few times. The CDR3 reads CASSFYSAGASVYNEQFF. CDR3 bases: TGCGCCAGCAGCTTCTACTCAGCGGGAGCGTCGGTGTACAATGAGCAGTTCTTC. The V and J genes are TRBV5-1 and TRBJ2-1; TRBD2 agrees at 8 bases. Germline loops: CDR1 SGHRS, CDR2 YFSETQ. J gave up 4 bases and V 2 bases, and 14 bases lay outside the gene matches. CDR3 length: 18 residues.

The CDR3 region has the DNA TGTGCCAGTAGTATCACCTCACAGGGACGCAATCAGCCCCAGCATTTT. Translation: CASSITSQGRNQPQHF. The V and J genes are TRBV19 and TRBJ1-5, with D perhaps matching TRBD1 (6 bases). CDR3 length: 16 residues. CDR1 and CDR2 from the germline V gene are LNHDA and SQIVND (reference sequence). V lost 3 bases, J lost 2 bases, and 14 bases lay in between.

This clonotype was counted at least ten times. This chain connects TRBV11-2 to TRBJ2-7; D call uncertain. Germline assignment: CDR1 SGHAT and CDR2 FQNNGV. V was shortened by 1 base and J by 3 bases, with 7 bases between the two germline ends. The length of the CDR3 is 13 residues. As DNA, the CDR3 is TGTGCCAGCAGCTTAGGGTCCAACTACGAGCAGTACTTC. This codes for CASSLGSNYEQYF.

This chain links TRBV6-1 with TRBJ1-4; D is unclear. CDR1 and CDR2 (germline): MNHNS, SASEGT. This CDR3 is 11 amino acids long. Deletions cut 2 bases from V and 13 bases from J, with 8 bases between. The CDR3 region has the DNA TGTGCCAGCAGTGAATTACGGCCACTGTTTTTT. Its translation is CASSELRPLFF.

In this sample, this clonotype turned up a few times. This chain links TRBV7-9 with TRBJ2-5; D uncertain. Looked up from germline, CDR1 is SEHNR and CDR2 is FQNEAQ (reference sequence). V was trimmed by 5 bases and J by 4 bases, leaving 8 bases between them. This CDR3 is 12 amino acids long. CDR3 coding DNA: TGTGCCAGCAGCCCACTTTTAGAGACCCAGTACTTC. Protein product: CASSPLLETQYF.

In this sample, this clonotype turned up many times. The V gene is TRBV7-2, the J gene TRBJ2-5; the match to TRBD1 covers 8 bases. The germline CDR1 and CDR2 sequences are SGHTA and FQGNSA. Losses at the gene ends were 1 base for V and 1 base for J; bases not matched to a gene: 5. The CDR3 covers 16 residues. For the CDR3, the DNA is TGTGCCAGCAGCTTAGGGTGGACAGGGCTCCAAGAGACCCAGTACTTC. Its translation: CASSLGWTGLQETQYF.

This clonotype was observed a few times. CDR3 sequence reads: CASSEQGLGNTIYF. The CDR3 coding sequence is TGTGCCAGCAGCGAGCAGGGGCTGGGGAACACCATATATTTT. The chain joins TRBV7-8 to TRBJ1-3; D might be TRBD1 (6 bases). Germline-derived CDR1 and CDR2 are SGHVS and FQNEAQ. V was cut by 5 bases and J by 7 bases, with 15 bases left in between. The CDR3 covers 14 residues.

This clonotype was detected many times. This chain joins TRBV2 and TRBJ2-1; 7 bases match TRBD2. The V and J ends lost 1 base and 9 bases, in that order; junction bases with no gene match: 9. Germline CDR1 SNHLY, CDR2 FYNNEI. The CDR3 covers 15 residues. The CDR3 coding sequence is TGTGCCAGCAGTGAAGGGGCTAGCCCGGGGGGTGAGCAGTTCTTC. Translating gives CASSEGASPGGEQFF.

This chain uses TRBV6-1 with TRBJ2-4; D call uncertain. This CDR3 spans 12 amino acids. Trimming took 6 bases from V and 9 from J, leaving 12 bases between them. Germline values: CDR1 MNHNS, CDR2 SASEGT. In DNA, the CDR3 is TGTGCCAGCAGAGAGCCAAGAGGCATTCAGTACTTC. It encodes CASREPRGIQYF.

This clonotype occurred many times. The chain carries TRBV12-3 or TRBV12-4 and TRBJ2-2, with 8 bases fitting TRBD2. This CDR3 spans 13 amino acids. The junction had 2 bases not matched to a gene; V was cut back by 5 bases and J by 6 bases. The CDR3 DNA reads as TGTGCCAGCAGTGACGGGGGGGCCGGGGAGCTGTTTTTT. This sequence encodes CASSDGGAGELFF.

The chain couples TRBV29-1 to TRBJ2-7; D is uncertain. Germline V gives CDR1 SQVTM, CDR2 ANQGSEA. This CDR3 comprises 14 residues. Trimming pared 6 bases from V and 5 bases from J, leaving 20 bases between. The CDR3 reads CSVRPSHGGNEQYF. CDR3 nucleotide sequence: TGCAGCGTCCGACCCAGTCACGGTGGCAACGAGCAGTACTTC.

This clonotype was seen more than once but under ten times. The chain recombines TRBV7-6 with TRBJ2-4; TRBD2 matches at 14 bases. The CDR3 is 16 residues long. V shed 4 bases, J shed 8 bases, and the junction held 7 bases outside the gene matches. In germline, CDR1 is SGHVS, CDR2 FNYEAQ. CDR3 nucleotide sequence: TGTGCCAGCAGCTACGGGACTAGCGGGAGTACAGACATTCAGTACTTC. Amino acid sequence: CASSYGTSGSTDIQYF.

V and J are TRBV7-6 and TRBJ2-5, with 7 bases identical to TRBD1. V lost 2 bases, J lost 1 base, and 13 bases stayed unmatched. This CDR3 has 18 amino acids. CDR1 is SGHVS and CDR2 is FNYEAQ in the germline V gene. CDR3 in amino acids: CASSLSPLKQGTQETQYF. The CDR3 DNA sequence: TGTGCCAGCAGCTTAAGCCCGCTTAAACAGGGGACCCAAGAGACCCAGTACTTC.

In its sample, this clonotype was seen many times. V is TRBV24-1 and J is TRBJ2-2; TRBD1 is a possible D gene (6 bases). The V end lost 7 bases, the J end lost 2 bases, and 13 bases lay between the germline ends. In germline, CDR1 is KGHDR, CDR2 SFDVKD. The CDR3 runs to 15 residues. The CDR3 loop is CATSELRGNTGELFF. CDR3 DNA sequence: TGTGCCACCAGCGAGCTCAGGGGAAACACCGGGGAGCTGTTTTTT.

J is TRBJ1-1 and V is TRBV20-1; possible D gene TRBD1, 6 bases. The CDR3 runs to 15 residues. The V and J ends lost 0 bases and 1 base respectively, with 12 bases between them. Per the germline V gene, CDR1 is DFQATT and CDR2 is SNEGSKA (reference sequence). The CDR3 nucleotides read TGCAGTGCTAGAGATGCGACCAGGGGGAACACTGAAGCTTTCTTT. Amino acids: CSARDATRGNTEAFF.

This clonotype was counted at least ten times. The rearrangement uses TRBV29-1 and TRBJ2-5, with no clear D. Germline V gene sequence: CDR1 SQVTM, CDR2 ANQGSEA. Trimming shortened V by 6 bases and J by 5 bases, and 19 bases separated the two germline ends. This CDR3 is built from 14 residues. The CDR3: CSVGKVLPRETQYF. The CDR3 nucleotides read TGCAGCGTCGGTAAGGTCTTGCCAAGGGAGACCCAGTACTTC.

This clonotype was picked up many times. V is TRBV5-1 and J is TRBJ2-3; tentatively, D is TRBD1 (5 bases). CDR3 size: 14 residues. Germline values: CDR1 SGHRS, CDR2 YFSETQ. Deletions cut 3 bases from V and 2 bases from J, with 10 bases between. CDR3 sequence: CASSSQGVTDTQYF. The CDR3 region has the DNA TGCGCCAGCAGCTCCCAAGGGGTCACAGATACGCAGTATTTT.